Here is one T cell receptor (beta chain) with its context. The antigen is undetermined. The intended depth for sequencing was 1 in 200,000 to 1 in 1 million T cells. Data came from immunoSEQ multiplex PCR; TCRdb stores just in-frame clones and leaves some out. This sample has some 100,000 clones, with about 58% found just once. These data belong to a study of cytotoxic CD8 clonotypes in ibrutinib-treated CLL. Background on the study: Enrolment comprised approximately 10 relapsed/refractory and over 14 treatment-naive patients; around 18 were IGHV unmutated. Responses: roughly 24 partial, 2 complete; after median around 68 months, around 14 stayed remitted, approximately twelve progressed.

Study-level results: Public clonotypes (which were uncommon) either contracted or remained stable on treatment.

V lost 1 base to trimming and J lost 4 bases, with 20 bases between them. This CDR3 has 17 residues. Germline V gives CDR1 SGHDN, CDR2 FVKESK. The material sequenced was PBMCs, taken after 24 months of ibrutinib treatment. The chain has TRBV14 and TRBJ2-7; D is perhaps TRBD1 (6 bases). The receptor comes from a human donor with chronic lymphocytic leukemia. The CDR3 DNA follows: TGTGCCAGCAGCCAAGGGGGCATGGGGGCGTCAAGGTACGAGCAGTACTTC. It translates to CASSQGGMGASRYEQYF.